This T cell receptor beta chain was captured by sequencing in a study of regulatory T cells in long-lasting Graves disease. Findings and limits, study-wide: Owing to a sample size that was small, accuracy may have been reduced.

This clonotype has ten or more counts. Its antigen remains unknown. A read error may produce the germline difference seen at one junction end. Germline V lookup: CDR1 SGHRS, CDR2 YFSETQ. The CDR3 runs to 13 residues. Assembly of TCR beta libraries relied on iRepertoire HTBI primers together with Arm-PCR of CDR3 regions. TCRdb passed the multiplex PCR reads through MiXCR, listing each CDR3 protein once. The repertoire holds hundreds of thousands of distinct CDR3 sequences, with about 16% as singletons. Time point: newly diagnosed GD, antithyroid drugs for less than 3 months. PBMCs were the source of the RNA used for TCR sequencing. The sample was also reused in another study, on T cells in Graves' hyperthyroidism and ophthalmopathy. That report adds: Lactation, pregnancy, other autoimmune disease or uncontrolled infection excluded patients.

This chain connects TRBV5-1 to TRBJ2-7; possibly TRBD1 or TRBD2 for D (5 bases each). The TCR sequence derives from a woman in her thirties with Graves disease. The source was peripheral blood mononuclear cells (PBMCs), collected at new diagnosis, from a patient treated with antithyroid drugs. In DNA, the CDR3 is TGTGCCAGCAGCTTGAAAGGGACGTACGAGCAGTACTTC. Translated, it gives CASSLKGTYEQYF.